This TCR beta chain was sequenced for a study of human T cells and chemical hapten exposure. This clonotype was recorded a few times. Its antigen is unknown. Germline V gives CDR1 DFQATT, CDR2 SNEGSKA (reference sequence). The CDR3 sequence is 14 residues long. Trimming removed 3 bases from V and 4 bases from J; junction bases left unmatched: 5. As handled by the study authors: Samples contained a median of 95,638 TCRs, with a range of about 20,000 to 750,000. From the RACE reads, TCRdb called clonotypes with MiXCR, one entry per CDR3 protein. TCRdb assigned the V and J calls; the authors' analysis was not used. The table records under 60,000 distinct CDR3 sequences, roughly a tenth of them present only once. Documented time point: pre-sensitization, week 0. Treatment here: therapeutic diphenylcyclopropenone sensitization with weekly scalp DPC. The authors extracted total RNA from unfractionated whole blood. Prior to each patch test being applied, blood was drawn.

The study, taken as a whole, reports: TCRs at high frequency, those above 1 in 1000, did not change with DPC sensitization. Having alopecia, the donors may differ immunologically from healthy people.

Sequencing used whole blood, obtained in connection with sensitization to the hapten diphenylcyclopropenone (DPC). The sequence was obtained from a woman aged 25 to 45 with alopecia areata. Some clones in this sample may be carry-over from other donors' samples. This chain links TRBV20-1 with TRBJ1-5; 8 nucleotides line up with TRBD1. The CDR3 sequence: CSARTQGANQPQHF. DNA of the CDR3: TGCAGTGCTAGGACCCAGGGGGCGAATCAGCCCCAGCATTTT.